The rows below give T cell receptor beta chains drawn from one sample of a study of identical twins. Via MiXCR, TCRdb re-called the 5' RACE reads, giving one row per CDR3 protein. The table records about 290,000 distinct CDR3 sequences, over 8.5% of them present only once. The sample was also linked to a second study, of yellow fever vaccine responses in identical twins.

Source material: CD8+ T cells sorted from blood. These receptors originate from a woman between 18 and 29 years old in good health. CDR3s include the opening cysteine and the closing phenylalanine or tryptophan. The order of the fields is V gene, clone size, D gene, J gene, CDR3 DNA, CDR3 protein. D genes are given only for firm matches. Size tells how often a clone was seen (once, few, many) or the class of an expanded clone, and some rows leave it out.

>TRBV4-1|many|.|TRBJ2-1
TGCGCCAGCAGCCACTTTTCCCCTAGGTTGGATGAGCAGTTCTTC
CASSHFSPRLDEQFF
>TRBV4-3|many|.|TRBJ1-4
TGCGCCAGCAGCCAAGACTGGAGGGGTGCAACTAATGAAAAACTGTTTTTT
CASSQDWRGATNEKLFF
>TRBV6-5|.|TRBD2|TRBJ2-3
TGTGCCAGCAGTTACTTCAGTCTAGCGGGGGGCACAGATACGCAGTATTTT
CASSYFSLAGGTDTQYF
>TRBV7-9|.|.|TRBJ2-5
TGTGCCTCGGCCCCGGACAGAGAAGAGACCCAGTACTTC
CASAPDREETQYF
>TRBV4-1|.|.|TRBJ2-5
TGCGCCAGCAGCCAAGAAACTTCCGAGACCCAGTACTTC
CASSQETSETQYF
>TRBV5-1|many|.|TRBJ2-1
TGCGCCAGCAATCCCTTGGGGGCGAAGGTGAATGAGCAGTTCTTC
CASNPLGAKVNEQFF
>TRBV29-1|.|TRBD1|TRBJ2-5
TGCAGCGTTGAAGAGGGGACAGCGACCCAAGAGACCCAGTACTTC
CSVEEGTATQETQYF
>TRBV7-2|many|.|TRBJ1-2
TGTGCCAGCAGCTTGATGAAGGGGCAAGGCTACACCTTC
CASSLMKGQGYTF
>TRBV6-4|many|TRBD2|TRBJ2-3
TGTGCCAGCAGTGACTCTGGCGGGGGGGCAATAGATACGCAGTATTTT
CASSDSGGGAIDTQYF
>TRBV6-2/TRBV6-3|few|.|TRBJ2-7
TGTGCCAGCAGAGATAGGGACAATGTCTACGAGCAGTACTTC
CASRDRDNVYEQYF
>TRBV6-2/TRBV6-3|.|TRBD1|TRBJ2-5
TGTGCCAGCACCAGGGGGACCACCCAAGAGACCCAGTACTTC
CASTRGTTQETQYF
>TRBV27|many|TRBD2|TRBJ2-1
TGTGCCAGCACTTCTCGGGTCGCTAGCGGGACACACGAGCAACAGTTCTTC
CASTSRVASGTHEQQFF
>TRBV24-1|few|.|TRBJ2-1
TGTGCCACCAGTGAGTTGGCAGGGGGGTTAGGTGAGCAGTTCTTC
CATSELAGGLGEQFF
>TRBV6-1|many|.|TRBJ1-5
TGTGCCAGCAGTAACCGCGGGGGCCTCAATCAGCCCCAGCATTTT
CASSNRGGLNQPQHF
>TRBV20-1|.|.|TRBJ2-1
TGCAGTGCTAGAGATCGCGGGCTGTCTTTCTACAATGAGCAGTTCTTC
CSARDRGLSFYNEQFF
>TRBV2|few|TRBD2|TRBJ2-3
TGTGCCAGCAGTGTTAAAAATCCAGGGAGCGGGGTGGTTGAAGATACGCAGTATTTT
CASSVKNPGSGVVEDTQYF
>TRBV6-1|many|.|TRBJ2-5
TGTGCCAGCAGTGAAGAGGGTGAAGAGACCCAGTACTTC
CASSEEGEETQYF
>TRBV5-5|many|.|TRBJ1-1
TGTGCCAGCAGCGACGACACCATGAACACTGAAGCTTTCTTT
CASSDDTMNTEAFF
>TRBV20-1|few|.|TRBJ2-1
TGCAGTGTCCTGACAGTCCACAATGAGCAGTTCTTC
CSVLTVHNEQFF
>TRBV2|.|.|TRBJ2-1
TGTGCCAGCAGTGAAGCTAGGCAGGGGAATGAGCAGTTCTTC
CASSEARQGNEQFF
>TRBV5-1|many|TRBD1|TRBJ2-7
TGCGCCAGCAGCTTGAGGAACAGGGGCGATCACGAGCAGTACTTC
CASSLRNRGDHEQYF
>TRBV7-9|.|TRBD1|TRBJ2-7
TGTGCCAGCAGCAGCCACCGGGACAGCTTCTACGAGCAGTACTTC
CASSSHRDSFYEQYF
>TRBV27|few|TRBD2|TRBJ2-1
TGTGCCAGCAGCCGGGGGACTAACCTACGCGAGCAGTTCTTC
CASSRGTNLREQFF
>TRBV9|many|.|TRBJ2-5
TGTGCCCGCAGCCCCGAGGGCCAAGAGACCCAGTACTTC
CARSPEGQETQYF
>TRBV20-1|few|TRBD2|TRBJ2-3
TGCAGTGCTAGAGATAGGGCGAACGGGGGGGCGAGTTTTACAGATACGCAGTATTTT
CSARDRANGGASFTDTQYF
>TRBV28|few|.|TRBJ1-1
TGTGCCAGCAGTTTATGGGAGGGCCTTTCTGAAGCTTTCTTT
CASSLWEGLSEAFF
>TRBV4-3|few|TRBD1|TRBJ2-1
TGCGCCAGCAGCCAAGAGTGGACAGGGATCTACAATGAGCAGTTCTTC
CASSQEWTGIYNEQFF
>TRBV20-1|.|.|TRBJ2-4
TGCAGTGCTAGATCGTTAGCGCTAGACGGAAACATTCAGTACTTC
CSARSLALDGNIQYF
>TRBV2|.|.|TRBJ1-2
TGTGCCAGCAGTGACAGGGGTGGCTACACCTTC
CASSDRGGYTF
>TRBV4-1|few|.|TRBJ2-7
TGCGCCAGCAGCGGGATAACCAGCTACGAGCAGTACTTC
CASSGITSYEQYF
>TRBV12-3/TRBV12-4|many|TRBD1|TRBJ2-3
TGTGCCAGCAGAACGGGACAGGGAGCCACAGATACGCAGTATTTT
CASRTGQGATDTQYF
>TRBV7-9|.|TRBD2|TRBJ2-7
TGTGCCAGCAGCTTAGCTCCTAGCGGGAGTTACGAGCAGTACTTC
CASSLAPSGSYEQYF
>TRBV3-1|many|.|TRBJ1-1
TGTGCCAGCAGCCAAGACAGGAGGCCGACAGTGAACACTGAAGCTTTCTTT
CASSQDRRPTVNTEAFF
>TRBV9|many|.|TRBJ2-5
TGTGCCAGCAGCGTAGAGGGCCCGGGGACCCAGTACTTC
CASSVEGPGTQYF
>TRBV6-5|.|.|TRBJ1-5
TGTGCCAGCAGTTACTTGGGCGGCGGCAATCAGCCCCAGCATTTT
CASSYLGGGNQPQHF